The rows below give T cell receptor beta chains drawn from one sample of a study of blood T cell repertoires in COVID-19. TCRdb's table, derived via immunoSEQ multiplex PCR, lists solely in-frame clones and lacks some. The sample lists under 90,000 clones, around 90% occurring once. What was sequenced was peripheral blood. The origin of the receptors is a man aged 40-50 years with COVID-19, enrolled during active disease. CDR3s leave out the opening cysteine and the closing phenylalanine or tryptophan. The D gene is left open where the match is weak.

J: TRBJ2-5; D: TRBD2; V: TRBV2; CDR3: ASSERGLAAQETQY
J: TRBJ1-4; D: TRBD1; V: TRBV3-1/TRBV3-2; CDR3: ASSAGTGGYEKLF
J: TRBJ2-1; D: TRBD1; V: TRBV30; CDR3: AWSVSLGRGQGGSYNEQF
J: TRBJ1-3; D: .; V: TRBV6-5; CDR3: ASSRGRGGGNTIY
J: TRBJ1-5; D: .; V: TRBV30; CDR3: AWSAGQRNQPQH
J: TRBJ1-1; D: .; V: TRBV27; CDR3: ASSLNMYTEAF
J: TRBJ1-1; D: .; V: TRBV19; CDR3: APPTGGNTEAF
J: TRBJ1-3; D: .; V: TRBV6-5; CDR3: ASRFQAGNTIY
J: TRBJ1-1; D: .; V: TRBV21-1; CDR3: ASSNGELNTEAF
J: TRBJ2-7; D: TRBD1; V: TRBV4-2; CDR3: ASSQDEDRVAYEQY
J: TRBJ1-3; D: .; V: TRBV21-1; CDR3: ASSSRQGLDGNTIY
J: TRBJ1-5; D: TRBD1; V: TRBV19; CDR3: ASRTGSNQPQH
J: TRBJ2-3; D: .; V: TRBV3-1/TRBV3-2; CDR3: ASSLLASTDTQY
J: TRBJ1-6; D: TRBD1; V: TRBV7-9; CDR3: ASSLATGTGDNSPLH
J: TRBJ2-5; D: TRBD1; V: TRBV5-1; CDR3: ASSLVGQGGQETQY
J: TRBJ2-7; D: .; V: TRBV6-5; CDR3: ASKAGVSYEQY
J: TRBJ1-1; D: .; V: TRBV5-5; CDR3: ASSIQTGPSALEAF
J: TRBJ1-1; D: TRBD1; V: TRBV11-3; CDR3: ASSADRDSAEAF
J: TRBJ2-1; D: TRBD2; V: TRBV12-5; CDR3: ASGLGLAGGPGEQF
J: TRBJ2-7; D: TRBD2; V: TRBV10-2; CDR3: ASSGGTSGVHYEQY
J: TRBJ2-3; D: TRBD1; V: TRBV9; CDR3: ASSQGQGPDTQY
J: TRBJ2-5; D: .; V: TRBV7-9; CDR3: ASSRGGETQY
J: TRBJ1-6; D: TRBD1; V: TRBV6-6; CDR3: ASSYELGQDNSPLH
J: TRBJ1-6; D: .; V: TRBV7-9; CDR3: ASSAHSSPLH
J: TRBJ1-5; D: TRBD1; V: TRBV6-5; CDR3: ASSSGGISNQPQH
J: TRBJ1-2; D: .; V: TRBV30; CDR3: AWSIQGGGYT
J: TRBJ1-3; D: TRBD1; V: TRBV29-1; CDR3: SVAGQDGNTIY
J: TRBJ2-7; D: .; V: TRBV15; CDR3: ATSRGFTRGANYEQY
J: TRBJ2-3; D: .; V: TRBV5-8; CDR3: ASSLAVGQDTQY
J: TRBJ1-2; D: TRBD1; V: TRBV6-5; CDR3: ASSTGGRIYGYT
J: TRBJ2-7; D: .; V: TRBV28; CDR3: ASSLAPAASMDEQY
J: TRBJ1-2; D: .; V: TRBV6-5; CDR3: ASSPGPAYGYT
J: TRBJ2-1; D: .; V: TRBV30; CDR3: AWRTARVNEQF
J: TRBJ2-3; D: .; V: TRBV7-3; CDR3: ASSENGGITDTQY
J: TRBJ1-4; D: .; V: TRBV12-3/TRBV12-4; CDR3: ASSRGADEKLF
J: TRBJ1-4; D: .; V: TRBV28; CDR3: ATHRGDNEKLF
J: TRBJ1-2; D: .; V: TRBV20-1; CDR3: SASPFYGYT
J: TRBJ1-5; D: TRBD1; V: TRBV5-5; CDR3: ASSSRDRTQPQH
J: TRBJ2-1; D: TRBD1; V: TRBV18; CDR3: ASSSRDRALNEQF
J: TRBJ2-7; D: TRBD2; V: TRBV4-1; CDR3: ASSQGLAGINEQY